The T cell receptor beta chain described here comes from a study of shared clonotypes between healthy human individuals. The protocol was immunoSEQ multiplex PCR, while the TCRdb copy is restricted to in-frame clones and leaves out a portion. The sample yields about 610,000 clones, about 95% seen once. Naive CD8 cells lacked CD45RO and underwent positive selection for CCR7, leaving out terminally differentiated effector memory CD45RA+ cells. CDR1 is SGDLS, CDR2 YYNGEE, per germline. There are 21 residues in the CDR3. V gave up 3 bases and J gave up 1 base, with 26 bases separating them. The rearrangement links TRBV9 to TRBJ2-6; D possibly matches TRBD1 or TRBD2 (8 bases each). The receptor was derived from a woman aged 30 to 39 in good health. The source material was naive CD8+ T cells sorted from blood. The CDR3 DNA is TGTGCCAGCAGCGCAGCGGACAGGGCTACGGCGGGGGGTTCTGGGGCCAACGTCCTGACTTTC. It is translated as CASSAADRATAGGSGANVLTF.